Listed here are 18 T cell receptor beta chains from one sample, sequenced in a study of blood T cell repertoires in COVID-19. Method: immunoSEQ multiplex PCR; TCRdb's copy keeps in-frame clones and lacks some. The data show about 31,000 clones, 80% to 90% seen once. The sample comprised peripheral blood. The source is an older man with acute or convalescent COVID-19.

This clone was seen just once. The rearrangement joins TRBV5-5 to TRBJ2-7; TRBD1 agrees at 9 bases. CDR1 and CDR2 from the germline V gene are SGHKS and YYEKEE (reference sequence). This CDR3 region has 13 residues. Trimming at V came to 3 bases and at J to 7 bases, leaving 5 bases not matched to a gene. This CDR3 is CASSSHGTGEQYF. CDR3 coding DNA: TGTGCCAGCAGCTCGCACGGGACAGGGGAGCAGTACTTC.

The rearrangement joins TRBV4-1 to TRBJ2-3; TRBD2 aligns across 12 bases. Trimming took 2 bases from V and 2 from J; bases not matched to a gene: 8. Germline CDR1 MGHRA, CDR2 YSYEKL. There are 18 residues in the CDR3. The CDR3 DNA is TGCGCCAGCAGCCAATATTGGACTAGCGGGGCTAACACAGATACGCAGTATTTT. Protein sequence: CASSQYWTSGANTDTQYF.

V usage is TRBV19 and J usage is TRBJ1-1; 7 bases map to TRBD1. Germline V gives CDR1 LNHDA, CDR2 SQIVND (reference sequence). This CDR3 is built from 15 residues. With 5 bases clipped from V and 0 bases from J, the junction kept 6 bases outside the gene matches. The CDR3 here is CASSRSTGLNTEAFF. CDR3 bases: TGTGCCAGTAGTCGCTCGACAGGGCTGAACACTGAAGCTTTCTTT.

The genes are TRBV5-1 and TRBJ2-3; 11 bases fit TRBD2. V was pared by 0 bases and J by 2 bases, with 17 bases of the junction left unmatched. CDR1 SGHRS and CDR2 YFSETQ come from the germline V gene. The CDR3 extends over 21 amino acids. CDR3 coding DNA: TGCGCCAGCAGCTTGGTGTATCTAGCGGGGGGACCATCATCAAACACAGATACGCAGTATTTT. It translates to CASSLVYLAGGPSSNTDTQYF.

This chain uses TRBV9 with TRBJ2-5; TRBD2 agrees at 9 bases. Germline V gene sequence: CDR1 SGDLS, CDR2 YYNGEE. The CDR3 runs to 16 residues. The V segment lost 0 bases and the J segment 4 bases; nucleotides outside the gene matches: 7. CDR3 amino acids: CASSVASAGGRETQYF. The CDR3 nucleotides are TGTGCCAGCAGCGTAGCCTCGGCGGGGGGGCGAGAGACCCAGTACTTC.

CDR3 in DNA: TGTGCCAGTAGCCAAAGCCAGGGGGGCTACACCTTC. This translates into CASSQSQGGYTF. V is TRBV19 and J is TRBJ1-2, with D tentatively TRBD1 (6 bases). The CDR3 is made up of 12 amino acids. Germline V lookup: CDR1 LNHDA, CDR2 SQIVND (reference sequence). The germline V and J ends were trimmed by 6 bases and 8 bases, with 13 bases remaining between them.

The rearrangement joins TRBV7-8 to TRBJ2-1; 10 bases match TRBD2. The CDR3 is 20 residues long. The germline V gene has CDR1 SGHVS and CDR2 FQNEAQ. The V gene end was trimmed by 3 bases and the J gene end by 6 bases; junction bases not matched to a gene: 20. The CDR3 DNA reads TGTGCCAGCAGCTTTAGCTTAGCGGCGGGAGGAGCGGGGGGGCTCAATGAGCAGTTCTTC. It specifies CASSFSLAAGGAGGLNEQFF.

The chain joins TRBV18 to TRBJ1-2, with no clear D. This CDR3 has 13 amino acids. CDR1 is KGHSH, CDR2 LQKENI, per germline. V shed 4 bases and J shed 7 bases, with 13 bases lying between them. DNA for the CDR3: TGTGCCAGCTCACTCCTAGAACGGCTTGGCTACACCTTC. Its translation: CASSLLERLGYTF.

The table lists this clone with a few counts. DNA of the CDR3: TGTGCCAGCAGCTTAGGAGGGTTAGGGGGTCAGCCCCAGCATTTT. It yields the protein CASSLGGLGGQPQHF. J is TRBJ1-5 and V is TRBV7-8; a weak D match, TRBD1 (6 bases). The CDR3 runs 15 residues. Between the trimmed V and J ends, which lost 1 base and 6 bases, there was a span of 13 bases. Germline CDR1 and CDR2: SGHVS and FQNEAQ.

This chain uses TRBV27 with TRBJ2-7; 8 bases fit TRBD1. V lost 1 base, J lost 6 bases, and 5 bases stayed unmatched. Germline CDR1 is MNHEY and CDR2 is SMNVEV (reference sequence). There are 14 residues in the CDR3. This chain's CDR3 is CASSLWDRRSEQYF. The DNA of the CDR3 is TGTGCCAGCAGTTTATGGGACAGGAGATCCGAGCAGTACTTC.

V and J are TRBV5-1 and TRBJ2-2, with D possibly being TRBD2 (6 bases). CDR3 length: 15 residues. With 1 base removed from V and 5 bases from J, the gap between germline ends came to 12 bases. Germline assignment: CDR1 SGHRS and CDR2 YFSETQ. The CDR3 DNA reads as TGCGCCAGCAGCTTGAGGCAGGGAGGAACCGGGGAGCTGTTTTTT. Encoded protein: CASSLRQGGTGELFF.

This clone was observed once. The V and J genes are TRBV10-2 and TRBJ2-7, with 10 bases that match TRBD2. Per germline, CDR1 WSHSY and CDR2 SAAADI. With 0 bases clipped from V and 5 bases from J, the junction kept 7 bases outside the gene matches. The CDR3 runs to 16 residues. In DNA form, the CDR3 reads TGCGCCAGCAGTGAGTCCAGCGGGGGGGCCCCCCACGAGCAGTACTTC. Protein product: CASSESSGGAPHEQYF.

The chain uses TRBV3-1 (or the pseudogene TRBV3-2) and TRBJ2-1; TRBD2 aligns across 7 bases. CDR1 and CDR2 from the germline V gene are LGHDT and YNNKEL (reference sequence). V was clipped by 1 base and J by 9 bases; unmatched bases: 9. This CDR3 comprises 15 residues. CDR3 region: CASSQVRGGTGEQFF. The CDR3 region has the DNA TGTGCCAGCAGCCAAGTAAGGGGAGGGACGGGTGAGCAGTTCTTC.

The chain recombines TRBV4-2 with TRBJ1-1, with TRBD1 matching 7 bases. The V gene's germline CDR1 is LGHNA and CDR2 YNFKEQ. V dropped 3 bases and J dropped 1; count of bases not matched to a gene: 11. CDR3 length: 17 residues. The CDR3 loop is CASSHLQGREANTEAFF. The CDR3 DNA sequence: TGTGCCAGCAGCCACCTACAGGGGCGGGAGGCGAACACTGAAGCTTTCTTT.

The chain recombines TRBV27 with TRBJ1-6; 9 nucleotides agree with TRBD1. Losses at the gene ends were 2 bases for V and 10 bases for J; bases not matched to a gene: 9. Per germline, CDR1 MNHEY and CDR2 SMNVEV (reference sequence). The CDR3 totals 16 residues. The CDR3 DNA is TGTGCCAGCAGTTTAGCAACAGGGGGCCTGGGGTCACCCCTCCACTTT. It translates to CASSLATGGLGSPLHF.

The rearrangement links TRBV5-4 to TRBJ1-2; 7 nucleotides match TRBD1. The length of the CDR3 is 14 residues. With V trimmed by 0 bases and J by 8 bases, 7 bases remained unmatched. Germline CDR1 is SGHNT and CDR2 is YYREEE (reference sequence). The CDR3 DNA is TGTGCCAGCAGCTTGGCAGGAACAGGGGTAGGCTACACCTTC. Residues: CASSLAGTGVGYTF.

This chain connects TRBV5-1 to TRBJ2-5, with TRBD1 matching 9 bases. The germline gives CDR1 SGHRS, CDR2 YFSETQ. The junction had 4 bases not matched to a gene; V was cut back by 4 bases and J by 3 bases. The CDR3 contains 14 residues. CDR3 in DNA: TGCGCCAGCAGCCCGGGGACAGGGAAAGAGACCCAGTACTTC. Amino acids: CASSPGTGKETQYF. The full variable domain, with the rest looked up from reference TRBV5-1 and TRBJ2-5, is KAGVTQTPRYLIKTRGQQVTLSCSPISGHRSVSWYQQTPGQGLQFLFEYFSETQRNKGNFPGRFSGRQFSNSRSEMNVSTLELGDSALYLCASSPGTGKETQYFGPGTRLLVL.

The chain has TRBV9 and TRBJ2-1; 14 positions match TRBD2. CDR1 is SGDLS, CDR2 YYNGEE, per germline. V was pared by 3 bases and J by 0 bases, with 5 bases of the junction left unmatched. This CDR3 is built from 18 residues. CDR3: CASSGGLAGASSYNEQFF. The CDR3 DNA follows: TGTGCCAGCAGCGGGGGACTAGCGGGGGCCAGCTCCTACAATGAGCAGTTCTTC.